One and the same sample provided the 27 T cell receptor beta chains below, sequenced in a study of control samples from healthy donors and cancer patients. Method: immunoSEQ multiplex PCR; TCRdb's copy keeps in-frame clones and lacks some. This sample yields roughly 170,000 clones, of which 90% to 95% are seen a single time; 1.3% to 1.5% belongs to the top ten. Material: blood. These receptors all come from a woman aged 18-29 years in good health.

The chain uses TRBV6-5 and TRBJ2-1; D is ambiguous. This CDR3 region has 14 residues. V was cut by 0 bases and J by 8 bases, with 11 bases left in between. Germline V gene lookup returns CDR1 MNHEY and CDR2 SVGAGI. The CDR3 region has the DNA TGTGCCAGCAGTTACTCGGGTAGTTGGTATGAGCAGTTCTTC. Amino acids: CASSYSGSWYEQFF.

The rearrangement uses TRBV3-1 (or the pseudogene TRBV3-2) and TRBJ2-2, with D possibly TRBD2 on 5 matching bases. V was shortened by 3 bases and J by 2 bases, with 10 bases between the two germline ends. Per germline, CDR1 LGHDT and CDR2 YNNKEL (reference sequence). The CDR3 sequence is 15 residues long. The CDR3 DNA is TGTGCCAGCAGCCAGTTCGGGATCAACACCGGGGAGCTGTTTTTT. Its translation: CASSQFGINTGELFF.

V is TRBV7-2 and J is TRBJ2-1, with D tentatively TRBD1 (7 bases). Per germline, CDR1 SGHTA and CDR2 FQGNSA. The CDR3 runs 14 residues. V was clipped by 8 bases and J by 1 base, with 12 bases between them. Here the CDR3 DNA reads TGTGCCAGCCGACCAGGGGGGTCCTACAATGAGCAGTTCTTC. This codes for CASRPGGSYNEQFF. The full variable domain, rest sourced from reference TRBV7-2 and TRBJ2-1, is GAGVSQSPSNKVTEKGKDVELRCDPISGHTALYWYRQSLGQGLEFLIYFQGNSAPDKSGLPSDRFSAERTGGSVSTLTIQRTQQEDSAVYLCASRPGGSYNEQFFGPGTRLTVL.

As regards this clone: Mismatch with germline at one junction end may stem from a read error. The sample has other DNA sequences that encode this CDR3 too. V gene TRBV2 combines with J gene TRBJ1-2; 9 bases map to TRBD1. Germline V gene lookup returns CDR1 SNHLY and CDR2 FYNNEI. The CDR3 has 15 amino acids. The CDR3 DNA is TGCGCCAGCCAAGGGGTCGTAGGACAGGGGCGCGGCTACACCTTC. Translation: CASQGVVGQGRGYTF.

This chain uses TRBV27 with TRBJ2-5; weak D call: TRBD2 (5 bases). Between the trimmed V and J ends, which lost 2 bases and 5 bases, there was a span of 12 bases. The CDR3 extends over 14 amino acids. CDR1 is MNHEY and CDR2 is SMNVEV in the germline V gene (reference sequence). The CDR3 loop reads CASSLRGLGETQYF. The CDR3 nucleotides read TGTGCCAGCAGTTTACGAGGGTTAGGGGAGACCCAGTACTTC.

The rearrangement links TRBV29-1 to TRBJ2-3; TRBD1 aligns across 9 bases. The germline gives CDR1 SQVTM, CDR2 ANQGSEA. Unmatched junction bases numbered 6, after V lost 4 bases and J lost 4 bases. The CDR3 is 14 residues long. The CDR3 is CSVVWDRAADTQYF. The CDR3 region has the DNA TGCAGCGTTGTGTGGGACAGGGCAGCAGATACGCAGTATTTT.

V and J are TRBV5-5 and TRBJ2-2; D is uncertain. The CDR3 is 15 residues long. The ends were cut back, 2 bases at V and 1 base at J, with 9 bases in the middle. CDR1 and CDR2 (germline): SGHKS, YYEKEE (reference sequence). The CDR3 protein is CASSLMSKNTGELFF. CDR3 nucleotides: TGTGCCAGCAGCTTAATGTCGAAGAACACCGGGGAGCTGTTTTTT. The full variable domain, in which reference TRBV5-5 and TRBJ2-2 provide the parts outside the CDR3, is DAGVTQSPTHLIKTRGQQVTLRCSPISGHKSVSWYQQVLGQGPQFIFQYYEKEERGRGNFPDRFSARQFPNYSSELNVNALLLGDSALYLCASSLMSKNTGELFFGEGSRLTVL.

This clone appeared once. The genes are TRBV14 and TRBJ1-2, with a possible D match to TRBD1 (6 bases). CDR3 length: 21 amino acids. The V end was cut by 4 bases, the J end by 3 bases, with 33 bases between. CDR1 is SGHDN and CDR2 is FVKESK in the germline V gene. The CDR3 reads CASSPGHLTAGLGIEDYGYTF. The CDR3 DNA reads TGTGCCAGCAGCCCGGGACATTTGACAGCCGGACTAGGGATTGAGGACTATGGCTACACCTTC.

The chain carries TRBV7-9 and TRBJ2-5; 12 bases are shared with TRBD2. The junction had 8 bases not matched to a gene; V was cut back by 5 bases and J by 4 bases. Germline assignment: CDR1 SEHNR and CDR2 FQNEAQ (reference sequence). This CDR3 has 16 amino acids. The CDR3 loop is CASSRNLAGGGETQYF. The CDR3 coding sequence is TGTGCCAGCAGCCGAAATCTAGCGGGAGGGGGAGAGACCCAGTACTTC.

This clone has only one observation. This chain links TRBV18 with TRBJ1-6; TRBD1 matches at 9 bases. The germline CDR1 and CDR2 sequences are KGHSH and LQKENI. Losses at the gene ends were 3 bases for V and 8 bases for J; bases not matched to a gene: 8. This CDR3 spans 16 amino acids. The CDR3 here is CASSPNNRGRYSPLHF. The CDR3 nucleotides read TGTGCCAGCTCACCTAACAACAGGGGGCGTTATTCACCCCTCCACTTT.

CDR3 sequence: CASSEGTQETQYF. The CDR3 coding sequence is TGCGCCAGCAGTGAGGGGACCCAAGAGACCCAGTACTTC. V usage is TRBV10-2 and J usage is TRBJ2-5; TRBD1 or TRBD2 may be the D gene (5 bases each). The CDR3 contains 13 residues. Germline lookup yields CDR1 WSHSY and CDR2 SAAADI. Trimming cost V 2 bases and J 1 base, with 5 bases left between them.

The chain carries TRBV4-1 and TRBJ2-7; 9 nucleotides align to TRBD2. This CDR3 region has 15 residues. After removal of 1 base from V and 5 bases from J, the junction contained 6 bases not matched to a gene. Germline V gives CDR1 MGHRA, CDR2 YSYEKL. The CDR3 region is CASSQVVAGANEQYF. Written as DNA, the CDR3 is TGCGCCAGCAGCCAAGTCGTAGCGGGAGCGAACGAGCAGTACTTC.

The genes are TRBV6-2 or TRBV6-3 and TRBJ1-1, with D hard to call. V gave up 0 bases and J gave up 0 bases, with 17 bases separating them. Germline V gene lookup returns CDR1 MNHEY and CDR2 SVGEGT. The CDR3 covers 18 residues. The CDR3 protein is CASSYSIHRMGMNTEAFF. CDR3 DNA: TGTGCCAGCAGTTACTCAATCCACCGGATGGGAATGAACACTGAAGCTTTCTTT.

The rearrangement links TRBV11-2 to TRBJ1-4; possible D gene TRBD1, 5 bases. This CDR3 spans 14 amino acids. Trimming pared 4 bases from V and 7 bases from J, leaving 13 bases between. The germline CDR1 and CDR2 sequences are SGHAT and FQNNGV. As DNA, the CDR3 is TGTGCCAGCAGCTCACAGGTTGGGAGTGAAAAACTGTTTTTT. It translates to CASSSQVGSEKLFF.

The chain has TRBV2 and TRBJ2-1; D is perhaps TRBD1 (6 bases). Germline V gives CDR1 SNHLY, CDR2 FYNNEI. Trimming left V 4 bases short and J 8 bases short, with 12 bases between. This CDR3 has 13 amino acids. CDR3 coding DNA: TGTGCCAGCAGTGCCTACAGGGAGCATGAGCAGTTCTTC. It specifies CASSAYREHEQFF. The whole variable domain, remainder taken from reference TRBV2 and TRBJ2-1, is EPEVTQTPSHQVTQMGQEVILRCVPISNHLYFYWYRQILGQKVEFLVSFYNNEISEKSEIFDDQFSVERPDGSNFTLKIRSTKLEDSAMYFCASSAYREHEQFFGPGTRLTVL.

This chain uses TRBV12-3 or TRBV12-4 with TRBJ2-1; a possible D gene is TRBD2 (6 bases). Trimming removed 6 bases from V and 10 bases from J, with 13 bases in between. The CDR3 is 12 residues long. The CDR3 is CASRRDPPEQFF. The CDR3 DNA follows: TGTGCCAGCAGGCGGGATCCCCCGGAGCAGTTCTTC.

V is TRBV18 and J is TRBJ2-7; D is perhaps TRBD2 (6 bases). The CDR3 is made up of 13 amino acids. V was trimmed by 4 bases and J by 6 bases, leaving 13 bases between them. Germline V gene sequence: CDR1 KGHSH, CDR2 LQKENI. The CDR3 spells CASSQLATAEQYF. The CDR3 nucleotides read TGTGCCAGCTCACAGCTAGCGACAGCCGAGCAGTACTTC.

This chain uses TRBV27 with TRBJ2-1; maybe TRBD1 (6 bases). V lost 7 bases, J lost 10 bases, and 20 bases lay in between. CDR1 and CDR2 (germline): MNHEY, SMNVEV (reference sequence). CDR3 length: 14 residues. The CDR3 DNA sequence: TGTGCCAGCAAGGGGGACCTCGCAGTAGGGGAGCAGTTCTTC. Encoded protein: CASKGDLAVGEQFF.

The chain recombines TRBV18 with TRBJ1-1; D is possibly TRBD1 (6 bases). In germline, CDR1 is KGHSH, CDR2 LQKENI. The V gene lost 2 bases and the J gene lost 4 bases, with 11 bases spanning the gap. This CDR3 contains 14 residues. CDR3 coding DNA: TGTGCCAGCTCACCAAGGCGAGGGGGCACTGAAGCTTTCTTT. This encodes CASSPRRGGTEAFF.

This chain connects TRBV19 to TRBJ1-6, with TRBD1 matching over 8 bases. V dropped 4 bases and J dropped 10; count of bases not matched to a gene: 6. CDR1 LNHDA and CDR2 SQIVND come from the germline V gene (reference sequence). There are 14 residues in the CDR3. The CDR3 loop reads CASSTGTGWSPLHF. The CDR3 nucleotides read TGTGCCAGTAGTACCGGGACAGGATGGTCACCCCTCCACTTT.

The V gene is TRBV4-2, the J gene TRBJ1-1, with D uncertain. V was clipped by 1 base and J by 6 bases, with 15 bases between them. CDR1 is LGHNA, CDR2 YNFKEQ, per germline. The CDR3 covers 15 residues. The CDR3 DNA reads TGTGCCAGCAGCCAAGGGCAAAAGGGCAGCCCTGAAGCTTTCTTT. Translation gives CASSQGQKGSPEAFF.

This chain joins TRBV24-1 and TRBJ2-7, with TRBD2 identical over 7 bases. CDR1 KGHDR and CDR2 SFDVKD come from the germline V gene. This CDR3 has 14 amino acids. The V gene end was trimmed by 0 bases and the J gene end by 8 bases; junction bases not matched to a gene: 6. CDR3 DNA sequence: TGTGCCACCAGTGATTTGGGGCCCGGGGGGAAGCAGTACTTC. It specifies CATSDLGPGGKQYF.

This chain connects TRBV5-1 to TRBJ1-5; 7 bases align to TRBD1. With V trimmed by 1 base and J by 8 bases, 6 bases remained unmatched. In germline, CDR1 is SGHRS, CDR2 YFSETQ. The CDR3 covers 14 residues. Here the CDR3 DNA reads TGCGCCAGCAGCTTGACAGGGGAGGGAAAGCCCCAGCATTTT. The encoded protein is CASSLTGEGKPQHF. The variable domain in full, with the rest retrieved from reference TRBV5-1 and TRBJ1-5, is KAGVTQTPRYLIKTRGQQVTLSCSPISGHRSVSWYQQTPGQGLQFLFEYFSETQRNKGNFPGRFSGRQFSNSRSEMNVSTLELGDSALYLCASSLTGEGKPQHFGDGTRLSIL.

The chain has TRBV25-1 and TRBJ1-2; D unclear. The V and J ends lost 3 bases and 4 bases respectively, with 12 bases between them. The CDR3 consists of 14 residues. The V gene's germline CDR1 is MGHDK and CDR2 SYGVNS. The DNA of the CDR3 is TGTGCCAGCAGTGACGGGGTCCTGAGCTATGGCTACACCTTC. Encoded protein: CASSDGVLSYGYTF.

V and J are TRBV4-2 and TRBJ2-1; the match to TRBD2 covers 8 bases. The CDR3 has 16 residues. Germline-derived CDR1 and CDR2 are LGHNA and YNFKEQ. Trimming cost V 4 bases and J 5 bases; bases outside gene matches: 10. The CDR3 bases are TGTGCCAGCAGCCCCCCCGAGCGGGAGATCGACAATGAGCAGTTCTTC. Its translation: CASSPPEREIDNEQFF.

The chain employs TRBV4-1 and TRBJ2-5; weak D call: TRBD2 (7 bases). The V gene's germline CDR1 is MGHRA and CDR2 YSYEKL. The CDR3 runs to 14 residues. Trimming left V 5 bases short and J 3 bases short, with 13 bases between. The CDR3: CASSFWEGEETQYF. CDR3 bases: TGCGCCAGCAGCTTTTGGGAGGGGGAAGAGACCCAGTACTTC.

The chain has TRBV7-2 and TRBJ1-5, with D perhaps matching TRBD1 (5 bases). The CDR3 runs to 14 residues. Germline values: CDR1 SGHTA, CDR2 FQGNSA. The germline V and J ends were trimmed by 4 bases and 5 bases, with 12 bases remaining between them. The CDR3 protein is CASSSRGRYQPQHF. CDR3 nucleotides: TGTGCCAGCAGCTCTCGGGGGAGATATCAGCCCCAGCATTTT.